This TCR beta chain came from a study of OX40 agonist ivuxolimab in advanced cancers. Study in general: Averaging roughly 60 years in age, with a range of 23 to 79, the cohort was approximately 87% male. Points from the study as a whole: Normalized expansion of T-cell clones was also low for some nonresponders. Partial responders treated at 0.1-3.0 mg/kg exhibited clonal expansion among the lowest measured.

The table came from immunoSEQ multiplex PCR; TCRdb's copy has only in-frame clones and leaves some out. The data hold tens of thousands of clones, with 80% to 85% observed a single time. As to this clone: Its antigen is as yet unknown.

The trim removed 7 bases at V and 11 bases at J, leaving 11 bases unmatched. This CDR3 spans 12 amino acids. Germline-derived CDR1 and CDR2 are SNHLY and FYNNEI. The TCR sequence derives from an adult with an advanced solid tumor such as melanoma, head and neck, liver or kidney cancer. The source material was CD4+ or CD8+ T cells sorted from blood, sampled in a trial of the OX40 agonist ivuxolimab. The V call is TRBV2, the J call TRBJ2-7; 7 bases line up with TRBD2. CDR3 residues: CASTASGGLKYF. The CDR3 DNA follows: TGTGCCAGCACCGCATCCGGGGGACTAAAGTACTTC.